This T cell receptor (beta chain) came from a study of T cells of healthy individuals. TCRdb analysed the 5' RACE reads with MiXCR anew, one entry per CDR3 protein. The sample carries some 100,000 distinct CDR3 sequences, around 17% recorded once. This clonotype was counted many times. Per germline, CDR1 SGHKS and CDR2 YYEKEE (reference sequence). The CDR3 is 14 residues long. Between the trimmed V and J ends, which lost 4 bases and 3 bases, there was a span of 13 bases. This receptor was identified in a human donor in good health. The rearrangement uses TRBV5-5 and TRBJ1-1; unclear D gene. The CDR3: CASSLAASDTEAFF. DNA for the CDR3: TGTGCCAGCAGCCTGGCCGCGTCGGACACTGAAGCTTTCTTT.